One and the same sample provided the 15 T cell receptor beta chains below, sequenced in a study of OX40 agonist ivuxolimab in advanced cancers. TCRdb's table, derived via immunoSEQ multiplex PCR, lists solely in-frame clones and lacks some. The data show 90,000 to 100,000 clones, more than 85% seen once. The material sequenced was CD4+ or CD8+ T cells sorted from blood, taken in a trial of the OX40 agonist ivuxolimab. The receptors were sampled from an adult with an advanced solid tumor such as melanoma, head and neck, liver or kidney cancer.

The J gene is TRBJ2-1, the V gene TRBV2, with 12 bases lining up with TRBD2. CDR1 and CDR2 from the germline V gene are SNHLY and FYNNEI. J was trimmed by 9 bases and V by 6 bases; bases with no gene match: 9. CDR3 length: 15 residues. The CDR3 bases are TGTGCCAGCAGAAGAAGGACTAGCGGGACGGGTGAGCAGTTCTTC. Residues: CASRRRTSGTGEQFF.

The CDR3 reads CASSLRLAGDTDTQYF. The CDR3 DNA is TGTGCCAGCAGCTTGAGGCTAGCGGGAGACACAGATACGCAGTATTTT. This sequence joins TRBV5-4 and TRBJ2-3; TRBD2 agrees at 10 bases. Germline CDR1 is SGHNT and CDR2 is YYREEE (reference sequence). This CDR3 has 16 amino acids. With 1 base clipped from V and 2 bases from J, the junction kept 4 bases outside the gene matches.

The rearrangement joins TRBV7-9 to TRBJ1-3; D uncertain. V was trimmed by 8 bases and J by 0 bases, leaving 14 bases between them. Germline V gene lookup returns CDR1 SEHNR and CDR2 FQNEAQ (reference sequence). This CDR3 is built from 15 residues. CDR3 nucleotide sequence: TGTGCCAGCCTCCCTAAGACATCCTCTGGAAACACCATATATTTT. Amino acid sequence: CASLPKTSSGNTIYF.

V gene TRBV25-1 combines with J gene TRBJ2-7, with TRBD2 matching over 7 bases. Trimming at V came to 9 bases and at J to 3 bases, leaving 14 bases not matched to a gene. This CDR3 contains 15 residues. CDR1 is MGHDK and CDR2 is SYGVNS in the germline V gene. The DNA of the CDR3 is TGTGCCAGTACTCAAACCGGGCGGGAGCACTACGAGCAGTACTTC. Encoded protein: CASTQTGREHYEQYF.

The CDR3 loop is CASSERGTGDGYTF. CDR3 nucleotides: TGTGCCAGCAGTGAACGTGGGACAGGGGATGGCTACACCTTC. The V and J genes are TRBV25-1 and TRBJ1-2, with TRBD1 identical over 10 bases. CDR3 length equals 14 residues. CDR1 and CDR2 from the germline V gene are MGHDK and SYGVNS. V dropped 2 bases and J dropped 6; count of bases not matched to a gene: 3.

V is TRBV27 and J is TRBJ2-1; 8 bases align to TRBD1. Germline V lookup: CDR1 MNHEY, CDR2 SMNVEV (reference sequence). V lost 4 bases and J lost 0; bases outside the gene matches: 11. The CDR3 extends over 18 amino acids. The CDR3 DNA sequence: TGTGCCAGCAGTTCCCAGGACAGGGCGAGGAGCTCCTACAATGAGCAGTTCTTC. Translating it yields CASSSQDRARSSYNEQFF.

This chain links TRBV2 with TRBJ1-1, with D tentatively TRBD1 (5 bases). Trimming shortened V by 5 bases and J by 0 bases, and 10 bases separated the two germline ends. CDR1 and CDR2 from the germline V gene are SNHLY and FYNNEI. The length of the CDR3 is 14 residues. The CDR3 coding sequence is TGTGCCAGCAGTCGACAGACTTTGAACACTGAAGCTTTCTTT. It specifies CASSRQTLNTEAFF.

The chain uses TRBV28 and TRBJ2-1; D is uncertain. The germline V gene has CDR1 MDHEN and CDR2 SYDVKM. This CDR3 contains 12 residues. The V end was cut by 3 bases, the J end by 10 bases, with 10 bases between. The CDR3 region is CASSLVMGEQFF. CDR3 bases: TGTGCCAGCAGTTTGGTCATGGGGGAGCAGTTCTTC.

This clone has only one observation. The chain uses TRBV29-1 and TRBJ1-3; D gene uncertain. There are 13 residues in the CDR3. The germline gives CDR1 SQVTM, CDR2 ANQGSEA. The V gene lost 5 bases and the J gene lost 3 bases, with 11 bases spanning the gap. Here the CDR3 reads CSVRLGSGNTIYF. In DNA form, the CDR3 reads TGCAGCGTTCGACTTGGGAGTGGAAACACCATATATTTT.

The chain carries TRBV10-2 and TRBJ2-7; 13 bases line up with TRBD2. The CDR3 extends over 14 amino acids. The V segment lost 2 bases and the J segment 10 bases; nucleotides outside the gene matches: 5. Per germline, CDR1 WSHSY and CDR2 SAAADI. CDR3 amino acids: CASSEPWTSGSQYF. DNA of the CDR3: TGCGCCAGCAGTGAGCCGTGGACTAGCGGGAGCCAGTACTTC.

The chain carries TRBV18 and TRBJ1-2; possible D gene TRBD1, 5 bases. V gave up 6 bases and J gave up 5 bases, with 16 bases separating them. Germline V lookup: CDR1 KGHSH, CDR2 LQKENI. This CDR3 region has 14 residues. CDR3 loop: CASSATVFQYGYTF. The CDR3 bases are TGTGCCAGCTCGGCGACAGTCTTCCAATATGGCTACACCTTC.

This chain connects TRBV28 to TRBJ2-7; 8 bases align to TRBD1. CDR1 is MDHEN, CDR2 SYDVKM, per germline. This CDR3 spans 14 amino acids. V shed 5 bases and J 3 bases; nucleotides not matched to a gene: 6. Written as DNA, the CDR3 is TGTGCCAGCAGTCCTCACGACAGGGGCTACGAGCAGTACTTC. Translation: CASSPHDRGYEQYF.

The CDR3 bases are TGTGCCAGCAGTAACCGACCTCAAGAGACCCAGTACTTC. This translates into CASSNRPQETQYF. The gene calls are TRBV6-1 and TRBJ2-5; the D is unclear. V gave up 5 bases and J gave up 2 bases, with 9 bases separating them. This CDR3 is 13 amino acids long. Germline-derived CDR1 and CDR2 are MNHNS and SASEGT.

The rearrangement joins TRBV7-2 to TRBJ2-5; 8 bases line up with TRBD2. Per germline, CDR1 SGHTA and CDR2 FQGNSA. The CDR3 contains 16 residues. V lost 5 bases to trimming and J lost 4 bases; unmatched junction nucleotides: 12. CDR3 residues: CASSQMSRLAGETQYF. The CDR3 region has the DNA TGTGCCAGCAGCCAGATGTCTCGGCTAGCGGGAGAGACCCAGTACTTC.

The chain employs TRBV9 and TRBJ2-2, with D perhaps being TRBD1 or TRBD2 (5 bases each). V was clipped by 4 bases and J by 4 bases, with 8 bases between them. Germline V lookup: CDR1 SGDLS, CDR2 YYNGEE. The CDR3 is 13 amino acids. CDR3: CASSLGPTGELFF. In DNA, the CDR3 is TGTGCCAGCAGCTTGGGACCCACCGGGGAGCTGTTTTTT.